Following are 22 T cell receptor beta chains from one sample sequenced in a study of post-analysis software for immune sequencing data. Presence of unique molecular identifiers characterized the TCR beta cDNA libraries. TCRdb itself ran the PCR reads through MiXCR, one entry per CDR3 protein. The data show around 150,000 distinct CDR3 sequences, with roughly 40% seen just once and 28% held by the top ten. This specimen was blood, taken after autologous hematopoietic stem cell transplantation. These receptor sequences come from a girl between 5 and 17 years old with multiple sclerosis.

This clonotype has more than one count but fewer than ten. The V gene is TRBV25-1, the J gene TRBJ2-5; D may correspond to TRBD1 or TRBD2 (5 bases each). V was shortened by 1 base and J by 5 bases, with 17 bases between the two germline ends. CDR3 length: 16 residues. Germline V gene lookup returns CDR1 MGHDK and CDR2 SYGVNS. CDR3 in DNA: TGTGCCAGCAGTGAATTCGGCGCCCCGGGACGGGAGACCCAGTACTTC. Its translation: CASSEFGAPGRETQYF.

This clonotype showed up just once. This chain uses TRBV27 with TRBJ1-2, with a tentative D call TRBD1 (6 bases). Germline V gene lookup returns CDR1 MNHEY and CDR2 SMNVEV (reference sequence). Trimming shortened V by 6 bases and J by 7 bases, and 12 bases separated the two germline ends. CDR3 length equals 12 residues. The CDR3 sequence: CASRPTGGGYTF. CDR3 nucleotides: TGTGCCAGCAGGCCGACAGGAGGTGGCTACACCTTC.

This clonotype was counted between two and nine times. V is TRBV24-1 and J is TRBJ2-5; 10 nucleotides align to TRBD2. Germline loops: CDR1 KGHDR, CDR2 SFDVKD. Germline trimming cut 4 bases from V and 2 bases from J; bases unmatched to any gene: 6. This CDR3 spans 16 amino acids. The CDR3 DNA follows: TGTGCCACCAGTGAGCGGACTAGCGGACCGCAAGAGACCCAGTACTTC. It is translated as CATSERTSGPQETQYF.

Ten or more counts support this clonotype. The rearrangement uses TRBV14 and TRBJ2-3; no reliable D call. This CDR3 spans 13 amino acids. V dropped 4 bases and J dropped 2 bases, with 7 bases sitting between them. CDR1 and CDR2 (germline): SGHDN, FVKESK. In DNA, the CDR3 is TGTGCCAGCAGCCTACGATACACAGATACGCAGTATTTT. Protein sequence: CASSLRYTDTQYF.

V and J are TRBV6-5 and TRBJ2-7, with 8 bases fitting TRBD1. This CDR3 comprises 15 residues. CDR1 MNHEY and CDR2 SVGAGI come from the germline V gene. The V segment lost 4 bases and the J segment 3 bases; nucleotides outside the gene matches: 8. The chain's CDR3 is CASSSSTGAIYEQYF. CDR3 coding DNA: TGTGCCAGCAGTTCCTCGACAGGGGCAATCTACGAGCAGTACTTC.

The chain joins TRBV20-1 to TRBJ1-2; 8 nucleotides align to TRBD1. CDR3 size: 13 residues. Germline CDR1 is DFQATT and CDR2 is SNEGSKA (reference sequence). Trimming took 3 bases from V and 4 from J; bases not matched to a gene: 4. The CDR3 here is CSASGTGFYGYTF. The DNA for the CDR3 is TGCAGTGCTAGTGGGACAGGATTCTATGGCTACACCTTC.

This clonotype turned up a few times. The rearrangement joins TRBV20-1 to TRBJ2-1; D possibly corresponds to TRBD2 (6 bases). Germline V CDR1 and CDR2: DFQATT, SNEGSKA (reference sequence). Trimming took 1 base from V and 2 from J, leaving 15 bases between them. This CDR3 region has 16 residues. The CDR3 region is CSARGAWGGAYNEQFF. The CDR3 nucleotides are TGCAGTGCTAGAGGTGCATGGGGCGGGGCCTACAATGAGCAGTTCTTC.

In its sample, this clonotype was seen a few times. This may be a read error, as it is one base from a much larger clone. The chain carries TRBV29-1 and TRBJ1-2, with a weak D call TRBD1 (6 bases). The CDR3 is 17 residues long. CDR1 is SQVTM and CDR2 is ANQGSEA in the germline V gene. Trimming shortened V by 3 bases and J by 5 bases, and 25 bases separated the two germline ends. Written as DNA, the CDR3 is TGCAGCGTTGAGGATGAGGGGGGCAGGGATCTAAGTTATGGCTACACCTTC. Translated: CSVEDEGGRDLSYGYTF. Combining the CDR3 with reference TRBV29-1 and TRBJ1-2 gives the whole variable domain SAVISQKPSRDICQRGTSLTIQCQVDSQVTMMFWYRQQPGQSLTLIATANQGSEATYESGFVIDKFPISRPNLTFSTLTVSNMSPEDSSIYLCSVEDEGGRDLSYGYTFGSGTRLTVV.

The gene calls are TRBV20-1 and TRBJ2-7, with TRBD2 matching 8 bases. The CDR3 loop spans 14 amino acids. The germline gives CDR1 DFQATT, CDR2 SNEGSKA (reference sequence). The ends lost 2 bases at V and 3 bases at J; junction bases unmatched: 6. The CDR3 reads CSARSREGNYEQYF. DNA for the CDR3: TGCAGTGCTAGATCTCGGGAGGGAAACTACGAGCAGTACTTC.

There are a few counts of this clonotype. The V gene is TRBV7-8, the J gene TRBJ1-2; unclear D gene. The CDR3 runs 12 residues. Trimming stripped 5 bases from V and 8 bases from J, with 12 bases between. Germline CDR1 and CDR2: SGHVS and FQNEAQ. DNA for the CDR3: TGTGCCAGCAGCGACCTCGGGAGGGGCTACACCTTC. Translating it yields CASSDLGRGYTF.

The chain employs TRBV12-3 or TRBV12-4 and TRBJ1-2, with TRBD1 identical over 9 bases. The length of the CDR3 is 13 residues. J lost 6 bases, V lost 5 bases, and 4 bases had no gene match. CDR3 loop: CASSPRDRDGYTF. The CDR3 region has the DNA TGTGCCAGCAGTCCTCGGGACAGGGATGGCTACACCTTC.

The sample holds many counts of this clonotype. J is TRBJ2-5 and V is TRBV29-1; D is tentatively TRBD1 or TRBD2 (5 bases each). Trimming stripped 5 bases from V and 2 bases from J, with 9 bases between. The CDR3 runs to 12 residues. Germline CDR1 SQVTM, CDR2 ANQGSEA. The CDR3 DNA sequence: TGCAGCGTTTGGGACCCTCAAGAGACCCAGTACTTC. This codes for CSVWDPQETQYF.

This clonotype was seen just once. V and J are TRBV7-8 and TRBJ2-1; weak D call: TRBD2 (6 bases). Germline CDR1 and CDR2: SGHVS and FQNEAQ. The CDR3 sequence is 15 residues long. V was shortened by 7 bases and J by 5 bases, with 18 bases between the two germline ends. CDR3 region: CASTLSRTNNNEQFF. CDR3 DNA: TGTGCCAGCACTCTCTCGAGGACTAACAACAATGAGCAGTTCTTC.

This clonotype was seen only a few times. V usage is TRBV20-1 and J usage is TRBJ2-7; 8 positions match TRBD2. The V segment lost 0 bases and the J segment 0 bases; nucleotides outside the gene matches: 1. Looked up from germline, CDR1 is DFQATT and CDR2 is SNEGSKA (reference sequence). This CDR3 region has 14 residues. CDR3 sequence reads: CSARDRGGSYEQYF. CDR3 sequence (DNA): TGCAGTGCTAGAGATCGGGGGGGCTCCTACGAGCAGTACTTC.

The chain links TRBV27 to TRBJ1-2, with 10 bases fitting TRBD1. V shed 4 bases and J 2 bases; nucleotides not matched to a gene: 4. Germline-derived CDR1 and CDR2 are MNHEY and SMNVEV (reference sequence). CDR3 length equals 15 residues. The DNA for the CDR3 is TGTGCCAGCAGTTCCCCGGGACAGGGGAACTATGGCTACACCTTC. The encoded protein is CASSSPGQGNYGYTF.

This clonotype was counted at least ten times. The V gene is TRBV20-1, the J gene TRBJ2-3; D possibly uses TRBD1 or TRBD2 (5 bases each). There are 13 residues in the CDR3. The ends were cut back, 5 bases at V and 2 bases at J, with 11 bases in the middle. Germline assignment: CDR1 DFQATT and CDR2 SNEGSKA (reference sequence). CDR3 in DNA: TGCAGTGCTGTCCCGGGGACCACAGATACGCAGTATTTT. Translation gives CSAVPGTTDTQYF.

This clonotype has only a few counts. The V gene is TRBV27, the J gene TRBJ2-4, with no clear D. The better agreement between TRBJ2-7 and the DNA end casts doubt on the J call. Per germline, CDR1 MNHEY and CDR2 SMNVEV (reference sequence). The CDR3 has 13 amino acids. The CDR3 reads CASSLSHGYEQYF. The CDR3 region has the DNA TGTGCCAGCAGTTTATCGCACGGATACGAGCAGTACTTC.

This clonotype was seen a few times. V is TRBV6-2 or TRBV6-3 and J is TRBJ2-1; 8 bases fit TRBD2. The CDR3 covers 16 residues. V shed 2 bases, J shed 4 bases, and the junction held 7 bases outside the gene matches. The germline gives CDR1 MNHEY, CDR2 SVGEGT. CDR3 bases: TGTGCCAGCAGTTACCACAGCGGGGGCCAGTACAATGAGCAGTTCTTC. This encodes CASSYHSGGQYNEQFF.

The chain employs TRBV29-1 and TRBJ2-5, with TRBD2 matching 16 bases. CDR1 is SQVTM and CDR2 is ANQGSEA in the germline V gene. The length of the CDR3 is 16 residues. J was trimmed by 5 bases and V by 0 bases; bases with no gene match: 3. CDR3 DNA: TGCAGCGTTGAAGATCTGGGACTAGCGGGAGGGGAGACCCAGTACTTC. Translated, it gives CSVEDLGLAGGETQYF.

J is TRBJ2-4 and V is TRBV6-5; 7 bases match TRBD2. Trimming removed 7 bases from V and 8 bases from J; junction bases left unmatched: 17. This CDR3 is built from 16 residues. Germline CDR1 and CDR2: MNHEY and SVGAGI. The CDR3 reads CASTGGGGQSGYIQYF. The DNA for the CDR3 is TGTGCCAGCACTGGTGGGGGAGGGCAGTCAGGGTACATTCAGTACTTC.

By share, this clonotype ranks as medium-sized. The rearrangement joins TRBV7-9 to TRBJ2-3; 7 bases line up with TRBD1. V lost 7 bases to trimming and J lost 2 bases; unmatched junction nucleotides: 15. The length of the CDR3 is 17 residues. Germline V lookup: CDR1 SEHNR, CDR2 FQNEAQ (reference sequence). In nucleotides, the CDR3 is TGTGCCAGCACCTCCTGGACCCCGGGACAGCCCACAGATACGCAGTATTTT. Amino acids: CASTSWTPGQPTDTQYF. The entire variable domain, with the rest obtained from reference TRBV7-9 and TRBJ2-3, is as follows: DTGVSQNPRHKITKRGQNVTFRCDPISEHNRLYWYRQTLGQGPEFLTYFQNEAQLEKSRLLSDRFSAERPKGSFSTLEIQRTEQGDSAMYLCASTSWTPGQPTDTQYFGPGTRLTVL.

V usage is TRBV6-1 and J usage is TRBJ2-1; tentatively, D is TRBD1 or TRBD2 (5 bases each). The V end was cut by 8 bases, the J end by 0 bases, with 17 bases between. The CDR3 has 16 residues. The germline gives CDR1 MNHNS, CDR2 SASEGT. The CDR3 sequence: CASSLGATYSYNEQFF. DNA of the CDR3: TGTGCCAGCTCCCTCGGGGCCACCTACTCCTACAATGAGCAGTTCTTC.